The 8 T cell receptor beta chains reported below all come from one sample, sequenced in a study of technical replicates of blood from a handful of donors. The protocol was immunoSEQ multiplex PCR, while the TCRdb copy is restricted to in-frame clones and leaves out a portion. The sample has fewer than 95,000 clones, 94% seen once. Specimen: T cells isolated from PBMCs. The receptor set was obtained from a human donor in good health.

In DNA form, the CDR3 reads TGTGCCAGCAGCTACGGAGCTGGAAACACCATATATTTT. Translation: CASSYGAGNTIYF. The J gene is TRBJ1-3, the V gene TRBV7-8; D gene ambiguous. The ends were cut back, 4 bases at V and 2 bases at J, with 6 bases in the middle. The CDR3 consists of 13 residues. From germline, CDR1 is SGHVS and CDR2 FQNEAQ. Looking up the rest from reference TRBV7-8 and TRBJ1-3 gives the full variable domain: GAGVSQSPRYKVAKRGQDVALRCDPISGHVSLFWYQQALGQGPEFLTYFQNEAQLDKSGLPSDRFFAERPEGSVSTLKIQRTQQEDSAVYLCASSYGAGNTIYFGEGSWLTVV.

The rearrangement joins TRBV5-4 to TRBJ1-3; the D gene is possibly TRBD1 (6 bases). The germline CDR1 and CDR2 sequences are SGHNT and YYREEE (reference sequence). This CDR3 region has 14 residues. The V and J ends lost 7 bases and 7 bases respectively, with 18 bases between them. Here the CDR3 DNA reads TGTGCCAGCCGATCTGGGGGGGCTTCGAACACCATATATTTT. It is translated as CASRSGGASNTIYF.

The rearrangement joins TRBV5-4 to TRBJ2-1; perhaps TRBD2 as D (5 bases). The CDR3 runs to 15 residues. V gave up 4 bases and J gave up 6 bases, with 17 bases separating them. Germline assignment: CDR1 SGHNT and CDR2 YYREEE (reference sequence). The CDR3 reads CASSNPQLVGNEQFF. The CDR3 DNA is TGTGCCAGCAGCAATCCCCAACTAGTAGGCAATGAGCAGTTCTTC. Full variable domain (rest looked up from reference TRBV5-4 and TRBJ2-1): ETGVTQSPTHLIKTRGQQVTLRCSSQSGHNTVSWYQQALGQGPQFIFQYYREEENGRGNFPPRFSGLQFPNYSSELNVNALELDDSALYLCASSNPQLVGNEQFFGPGTRLTVL.

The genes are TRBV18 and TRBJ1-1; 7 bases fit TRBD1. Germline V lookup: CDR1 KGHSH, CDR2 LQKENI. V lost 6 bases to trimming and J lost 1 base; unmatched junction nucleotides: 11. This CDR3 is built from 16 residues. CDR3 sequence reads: CASSSSTGFANTEAFF. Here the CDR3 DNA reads TGTGCCAGCTCCTCATCGACAGGGTTTGCGAACACTGAAGCTTTCTTT.

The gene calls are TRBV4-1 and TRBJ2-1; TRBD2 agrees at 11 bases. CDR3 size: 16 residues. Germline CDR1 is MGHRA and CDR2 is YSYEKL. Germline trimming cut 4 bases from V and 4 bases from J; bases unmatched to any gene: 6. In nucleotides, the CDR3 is TGCGCCAGCAGCCCTCAAACTAGCGGGGGATACAATGAGCAGTTCTTC. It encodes CASSPQTSGGYNEQFF.

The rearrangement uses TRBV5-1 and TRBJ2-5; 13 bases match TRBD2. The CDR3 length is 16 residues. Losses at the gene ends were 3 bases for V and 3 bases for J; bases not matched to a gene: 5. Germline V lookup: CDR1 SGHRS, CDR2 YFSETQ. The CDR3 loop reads CASSSPGLAGKETQYF. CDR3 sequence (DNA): TGCGCCAGCAGCTCCCCGGGACTAGCGGGGAAAGAGACCCAGTACTTC.

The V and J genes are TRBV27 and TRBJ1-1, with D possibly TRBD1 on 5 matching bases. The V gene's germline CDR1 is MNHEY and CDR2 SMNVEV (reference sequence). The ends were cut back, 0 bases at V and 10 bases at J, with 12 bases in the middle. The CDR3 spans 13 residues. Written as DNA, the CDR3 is TGTGCCAGCAGTTTATCTTCCAGGGCGCCAGCTTTCTTT. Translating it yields CASSLSSRAPAFF.

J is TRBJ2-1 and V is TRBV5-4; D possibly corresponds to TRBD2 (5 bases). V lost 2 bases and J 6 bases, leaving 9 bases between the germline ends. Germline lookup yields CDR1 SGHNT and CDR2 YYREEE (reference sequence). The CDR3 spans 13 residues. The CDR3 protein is CASSFVSGNEQFF. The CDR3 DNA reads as TGTGCCAGCAGCTTTGTAAGCGGCAATGAGCAGTTCTTC.